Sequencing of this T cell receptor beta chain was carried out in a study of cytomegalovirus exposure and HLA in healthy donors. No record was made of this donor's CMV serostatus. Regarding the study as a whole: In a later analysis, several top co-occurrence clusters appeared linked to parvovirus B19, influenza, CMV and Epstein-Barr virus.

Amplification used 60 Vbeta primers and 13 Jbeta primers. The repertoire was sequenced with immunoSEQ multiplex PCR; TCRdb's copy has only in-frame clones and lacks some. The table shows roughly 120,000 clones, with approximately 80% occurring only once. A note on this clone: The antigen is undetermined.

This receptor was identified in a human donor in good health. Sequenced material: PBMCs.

The CDR3 DNA sequence: TGTGCCAGCAGCTCCGGGTGGAAAGGAGAGACCCAGTACTTC. Encoded protein: CASSSGWKGETQYF. The chain joins TRBV21-1 to TRBJ2-5; TRBD2 reflects the table's D call only, with no check against the DNA. TRBV21-1 is a pseudogene segment. There are 14 residues in the CDR3.